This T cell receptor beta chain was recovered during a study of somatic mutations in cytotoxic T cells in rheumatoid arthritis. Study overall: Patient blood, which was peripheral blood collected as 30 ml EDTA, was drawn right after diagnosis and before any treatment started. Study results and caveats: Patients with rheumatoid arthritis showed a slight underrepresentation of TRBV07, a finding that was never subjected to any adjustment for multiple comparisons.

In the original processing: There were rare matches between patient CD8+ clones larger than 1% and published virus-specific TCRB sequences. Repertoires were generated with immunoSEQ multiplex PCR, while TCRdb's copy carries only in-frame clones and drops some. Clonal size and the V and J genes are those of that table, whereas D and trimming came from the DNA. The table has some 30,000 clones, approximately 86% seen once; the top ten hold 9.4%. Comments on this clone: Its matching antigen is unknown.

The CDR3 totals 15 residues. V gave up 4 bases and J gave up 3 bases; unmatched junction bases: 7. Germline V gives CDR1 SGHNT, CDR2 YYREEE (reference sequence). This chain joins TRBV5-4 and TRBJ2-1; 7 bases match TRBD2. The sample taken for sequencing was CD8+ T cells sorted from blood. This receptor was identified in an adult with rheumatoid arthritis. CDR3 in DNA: TGTGCCAGCAGCCCAGCGGGGAAGTACTACAATGAGCAGTTCTTC. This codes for CASSPAGKYYNEQFF.